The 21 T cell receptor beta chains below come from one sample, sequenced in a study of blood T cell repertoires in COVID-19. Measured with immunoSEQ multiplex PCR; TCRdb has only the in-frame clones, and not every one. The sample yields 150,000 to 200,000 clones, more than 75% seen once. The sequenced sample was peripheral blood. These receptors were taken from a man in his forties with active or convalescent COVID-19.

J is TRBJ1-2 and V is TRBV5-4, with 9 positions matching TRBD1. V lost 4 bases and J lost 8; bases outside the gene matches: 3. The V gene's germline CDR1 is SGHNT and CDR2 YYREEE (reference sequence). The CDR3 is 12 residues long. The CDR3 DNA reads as TGTGCCAGCAGCGTTACAGGGGGCGGCTACACCTTC. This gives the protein CASSVTGGGYTF.

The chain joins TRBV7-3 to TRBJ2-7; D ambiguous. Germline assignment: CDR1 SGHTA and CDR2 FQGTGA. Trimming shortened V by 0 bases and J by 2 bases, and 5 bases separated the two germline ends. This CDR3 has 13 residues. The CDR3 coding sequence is TGTGCCAGCAGCTTAACGTCCACCTACGAGCAGTACTTC. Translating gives CASSLTSTYEQYF. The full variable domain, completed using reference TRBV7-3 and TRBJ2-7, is GAGVSQTPSNKVTEKGKYVELRCDPISGHTALYWYRQSLGQGPEFLIYFQGTGAADDSGLPNDRFFAVRPEGSVSTLKIQRTERGDSAVYLCASSLTSTYEQYFGPGTRLTVT.

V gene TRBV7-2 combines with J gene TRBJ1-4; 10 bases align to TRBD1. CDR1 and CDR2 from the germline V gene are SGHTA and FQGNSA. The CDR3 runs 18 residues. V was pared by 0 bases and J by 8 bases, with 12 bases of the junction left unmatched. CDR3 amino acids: CASSLAGPGTGEREKLFF. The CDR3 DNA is TGTGCCAGCAGCTTAGCGGGACCCGGGACAGGGGAACGAGAAAAACTGTTTTTT.

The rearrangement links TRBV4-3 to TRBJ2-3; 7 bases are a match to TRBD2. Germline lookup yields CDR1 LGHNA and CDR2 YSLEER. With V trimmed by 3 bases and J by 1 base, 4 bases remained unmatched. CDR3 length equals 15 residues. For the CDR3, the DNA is TGCGCCAGCAGCCATGCGGGGGACCGCACAGATACGCAGTATTTT. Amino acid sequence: CASSHAGDRTDTQYF.

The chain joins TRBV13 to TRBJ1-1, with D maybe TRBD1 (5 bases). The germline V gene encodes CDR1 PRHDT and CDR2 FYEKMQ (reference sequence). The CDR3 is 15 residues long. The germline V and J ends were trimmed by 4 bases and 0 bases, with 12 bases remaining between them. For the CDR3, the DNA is TGTGCCAGCAGCTCGATCTGGGGCATGAACACTGAAGCTTTCTTT. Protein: CASSSIWGMNTEAFF.

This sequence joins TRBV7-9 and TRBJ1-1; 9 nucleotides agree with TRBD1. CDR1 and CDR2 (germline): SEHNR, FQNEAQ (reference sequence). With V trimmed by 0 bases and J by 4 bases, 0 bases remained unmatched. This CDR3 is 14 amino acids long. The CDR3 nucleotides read TGTGCCAGCAGCTTAGCGACAGGGGGCACTGAAGCTTTCTTT. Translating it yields CASSLATGGTEAFF.

The CDR3 nucleotides are TGTGCCAGCAGCCGTAAAGCGGGGGGTGACGGGGAGCTGTTTTTT. It yields the protein CASSRKAGGDGELFF. This rearrangement joins TRBV6-5 to TRBJ2-2; 9 nucleotides match TRBD2. Germline V gene lookup returns CDR1 MNHEY and CDR2 SVGAGI. The CDR3 is made up of 15 amino acids. J was trimmed by 7 bases and V by 6 bases; bases with no gene match: 9.

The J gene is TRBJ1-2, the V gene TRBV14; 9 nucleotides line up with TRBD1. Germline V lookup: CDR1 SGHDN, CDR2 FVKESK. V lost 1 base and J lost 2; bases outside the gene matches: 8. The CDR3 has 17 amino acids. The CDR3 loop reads CASSQVGTGGRNYGYTF. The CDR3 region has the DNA TGTGCCAGCAGCCAAGTGGGAACAGGGGGCAGGAACTATGGCTACACCTTC.

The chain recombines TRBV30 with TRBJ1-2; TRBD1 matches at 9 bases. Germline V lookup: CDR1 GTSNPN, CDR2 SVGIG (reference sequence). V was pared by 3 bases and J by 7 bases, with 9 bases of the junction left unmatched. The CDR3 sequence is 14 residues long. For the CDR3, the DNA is TGTGCCTGGAGCGACCCGGGACAGGGAGGTGGCTACACCTTC. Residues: CAWSDPGQGGGYTF.

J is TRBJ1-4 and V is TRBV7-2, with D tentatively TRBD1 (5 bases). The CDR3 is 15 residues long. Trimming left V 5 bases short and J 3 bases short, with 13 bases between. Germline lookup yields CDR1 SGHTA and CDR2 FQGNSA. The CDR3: CASSTAGKANEKLFF. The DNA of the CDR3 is TGTGCCAGCAGCACTGCAGGGAAGGCTAATGAAAAACTGTTTTTT.

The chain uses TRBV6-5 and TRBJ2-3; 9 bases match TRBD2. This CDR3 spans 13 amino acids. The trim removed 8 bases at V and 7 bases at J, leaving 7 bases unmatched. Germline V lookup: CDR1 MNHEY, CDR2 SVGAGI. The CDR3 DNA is TGTGCCAGCCGGCGGGGGGGGGTGAATACGCAGTATTTT. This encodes CASRRGGVNTQYF.

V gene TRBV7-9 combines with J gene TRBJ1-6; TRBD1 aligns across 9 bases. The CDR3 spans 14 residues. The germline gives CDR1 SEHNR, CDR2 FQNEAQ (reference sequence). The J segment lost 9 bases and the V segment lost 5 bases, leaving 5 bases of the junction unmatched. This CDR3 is CASSTGTGISPLHF. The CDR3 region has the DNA TGTGCCAGCAGCACCGGGACAGGGATTTCACCCCTCCACTTT.

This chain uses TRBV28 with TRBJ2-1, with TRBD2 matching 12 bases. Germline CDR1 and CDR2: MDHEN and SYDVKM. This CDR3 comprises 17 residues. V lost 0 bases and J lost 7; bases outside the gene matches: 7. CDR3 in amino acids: CASSLWPSGGVQNEQFF. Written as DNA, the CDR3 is TGTGCCAGCAGTTTATGGCCTAGCGGGGGGGTGCAGAATGAGCAGTTCTTC.

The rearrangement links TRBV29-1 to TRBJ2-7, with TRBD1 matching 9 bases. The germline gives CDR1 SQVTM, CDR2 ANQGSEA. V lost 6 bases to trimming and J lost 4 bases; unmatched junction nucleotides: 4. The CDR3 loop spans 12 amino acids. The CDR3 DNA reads TGCAGCGTCGGGACAGGGAGATACGAGCAGTACTTC. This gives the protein CSVGTGRYEQYF.

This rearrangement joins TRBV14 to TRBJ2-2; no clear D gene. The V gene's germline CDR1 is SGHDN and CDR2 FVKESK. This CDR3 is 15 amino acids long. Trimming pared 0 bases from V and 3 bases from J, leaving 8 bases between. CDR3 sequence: CASSQERGDTGELFF. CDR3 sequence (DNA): TGTGCCAGCAGCCAAGAGCGAGGCGACACCGGGGAGCTGTTTTTT.

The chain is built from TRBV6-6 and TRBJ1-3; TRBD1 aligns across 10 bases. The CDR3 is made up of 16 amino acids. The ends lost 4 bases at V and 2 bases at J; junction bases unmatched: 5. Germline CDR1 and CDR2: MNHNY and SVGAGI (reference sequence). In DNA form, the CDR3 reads TGTGCCAGCAGTTCCGGACAGGGGGGCCCTGGAAACACCATATATTTT. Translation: CASSSGQGGPGNTIYF.

CDR3 residues: CAREARGCHQPDCSYNSPLHF. DNA of the CDR3: TGTGCCAGGGAAGCCAGGGGGTGCCACCAACCGGACTGCTCCTATAATTCACCCCTCCACTTT. This chain joins TRBV19 and TRBJ1-6; 7 nucleotides match TRBD1. The CDR3 extends over 21 amino acids. V lost 9 bases and J lost 0; bases outside the gene matches: 23. Germline V CDR1 and CDR2: LNHDA, SQIVND (reference sequence).

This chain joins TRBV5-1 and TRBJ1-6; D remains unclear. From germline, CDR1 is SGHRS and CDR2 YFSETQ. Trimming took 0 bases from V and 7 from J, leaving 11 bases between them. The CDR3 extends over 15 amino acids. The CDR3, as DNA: TGCGCCAGCAGCTTGGTCGGCAGACTGAATTCACCCCTCCACTTT. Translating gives CASSLVGRLNSPLHF.

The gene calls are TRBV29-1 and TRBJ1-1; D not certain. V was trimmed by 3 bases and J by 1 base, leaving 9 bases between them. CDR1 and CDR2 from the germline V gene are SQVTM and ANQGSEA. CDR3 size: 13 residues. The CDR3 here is CSVDSLQNTEAFF. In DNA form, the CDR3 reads TGCAGCGTTGACTCACTTCAGAACACTGAAGCTTTCTTT.

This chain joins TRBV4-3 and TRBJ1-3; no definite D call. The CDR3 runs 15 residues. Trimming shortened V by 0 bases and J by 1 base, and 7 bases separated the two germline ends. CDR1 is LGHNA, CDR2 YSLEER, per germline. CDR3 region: CASSQDRNSGNTIYF. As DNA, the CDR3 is TGCGCCAGCAGCCAAGATAGAAATTCTGGAAACACCATATATTTT.

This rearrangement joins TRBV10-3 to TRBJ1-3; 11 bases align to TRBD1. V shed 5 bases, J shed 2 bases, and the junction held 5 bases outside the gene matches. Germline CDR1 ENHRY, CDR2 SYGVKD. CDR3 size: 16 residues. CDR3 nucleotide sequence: TGTGCCATCAGTCAAGGACAGGGGGCAACTGGAAACACCATATATTTT. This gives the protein CAISQGQGATGNTIYF.